This T cell receptor beta chain was identified during a study of response to subunit inactivated influenza vaccine. TCRdb reprocessed the RT-PCR reads via MiXCR and lists one record per CDR3 protein. The sample lists about 700,000 distinct CDR3 sequences, more than 15% occurring once. Study-level points and caveats: The authors offered the suggestion that each seasonal influenza vaccination recruits few new T cells.

This clonotype occurred a few times. Antigen: not known. Germline V CDR1 and CDR2: LGHNA, YNFKEQ. V shed 3 bases and J 5 bases; nucleotides not matched to a gene: 10. CDR3 length: 16 amino acids. The material sequenced was PBMCs from blood, taken 12 days after vaccination. The sequence derives from a man between 45 and 60 years old who received an inactivated influenza vaccine. The chain couples TRBV4-2 to TRBJ2-4; 7 bases are a match to TRBD2. The CDR3 DNA follows: TGTGCCAGCAGCCATCCTCCGACTAGCCCAGAAAACATTCAGTACTTC. This gives the protein CASSHPPTSPENIQYF.